This is a list of T cell receptor beta chains from one sample in a study of blood T cell repertoires in COVID-19. Profiled with immunoSEQ multiplex PCR; TCRdb holds only in-frame clones, not every one. The table records about 250,000 clones, about four fifths of them present only once. The sequenced sample was peripheral blood. The receptors stem from a man older than 75 with acute or convalescent COVID-19. Each CDR3 is given with its conserved first and last residue. The order of the fields is V gene, D gene, clone size, J gene, CDR3 protein, CDR3 DNA. A D gene is named only where the DNA matches it firmly. Clone size is shown for a subset of rows, as once, few, many or a class of expanded clone.

TRBV5-1	TRBD1	.	TRBJ1-6	CASSLGTGWNSPLHF	TGCGCCAGCAGCTTGGGGACAGGGTGGAATTCACCCCTCCACTTT
TRBV2	TRBD2	.	TRBJ2-1	CALAGGNSYNEQFF	TGTGCCTTAGCGGGAGGGAACTCCTACAATGAGCAGTTCTTC
TRBV19	.	.	TRBJ1-4	CASSDRDNEKLFF	TGTGCCAGTTCGGACAGAGATAATGAAAAACTGTTTTTT
TRBV9	TRBD1	.	TRBJ2-7	CASSVLTGGLTEQYF	TGTGCCAGCAGCGTCCTGACAGGGGGACTCACCGAGCAGTACTTC
TRBV25-1	TRBD1	.	TRBJ1-1	CASSEWGQGATEAFF	TGTGCCAGCAGTGAATGGGGACAGGGAGCCACTGAAGCTTTCTTT
TRBV14	.	.	TRBJ2-5	CASSQPGLKETQYF	TGTGCCAGCAGCCAGCCAGGACTAAAAGAGACCCAGTACTTC
TRBV30	.	once	TRBJ1-2	CAWSLRNRRNYGYTF	TGTGCCTGGAGCCTACGGAACAGGCGAAACTATGGCTACACCTTC
TRBV19	.	.	TRBJ2-7	CASSPLRTDSYEQYF	TGTGCCAGTAGCCCCCTCAGGACAGACTCCTACGAGCAGTACTTC
TRBV14	.	.	TRBJ2-7	CASTALGGRSHEQYF	TGTGCCAGCACCGCTCTTGGTGGGAGAAGCCACGAGCAGTACTTC
TRBV7-2	TRBD1	.	TRBJ2-3	CASSPGGVLTLTQYF	TGTGCCAGCAGCCCAGGGGGAGTCTTAACTCTTACGCAGTATTTT
TRBV11-2	.	once	TRBJ2-7	CASSRTDNNYEQYF	TGTGCCAGCAGCCGGACTGACAATAACTACGAGCAGTACTTC
TRBV28	TRBD1	.	TRBJ1-2	CASSFWGGQGSNYGYTF	TGTGCCAGCAGTTTTTGGGGGGGACAGGGGTCTAACTATGGCTACACCTTC
TRBV28	TRBD1	.	TRBJ1-2	CATRTGYGYTF	TGTGCCACCCGGACAGGGTACGGCTACACCTTC
TRBV2	.	.	TRBJ1-1	CASSGGGGLNTEAFF	TGTGCCAGCAGTGGCGGCGGAGGGCTGAACACTGAAGCTTTCTTT
TRBV9	.	.	TRBJ1-2	CASSVATGANYGYTF	TGTGCCAGCAGCGTAGCTACAGGCGCTAACTATGGCTACACCTTC
TRBV19	TRBD2	.	TRBJ2-1	CASSIVGSGRAGEQFF	TGTGCCAGTAGTATAGTTGGTAGCGGGAGGGCCGGTGAGCAGTTCTTC
TRBV28	TRBD1	.	TRBJ2-7	CASRASGTGVHEQYF	TGTGCCAGCAGAGCATCCGGGACAGGGGTACACGAGCAGTACTTC
TRBV7-2	TRBD1	.	TRBJ2-7	CASSLSGGEQYF	TGTGCCAGCAGCTTATCAGGGGGCGAGCAGTACTTC
TRBV6-6	TRBD2	few	TRBJ2-7	CASFSSGGSYEQYF	TGTGCCAGCTTCTCGAGCGGGGGGTCCTACGAGCAGTACTTC
TRBV27	.	many	TRBJ1-1	CASMLRPGLNTEAFF	TGTGCCAGCATGCTGCGCCCGGGTCTGAACACTGAAGCTTTCTTT
TRBV18	TRBD2	.	TRBJ2-1	CASSPRGGSIDEQFF	TGTGCCAGCTCACCACGTGGCGGGAGTATCGATGAGCAGTTCTTC
TRBV7-9	TRBD1	once	TRBJ2-3	CASSLRPGGPTSTDTQYF	TGTGCCAGCAGCTTAAGGCCAGGGGGCCCGACTAGCACAGATACGCAGTATTTT
TRBV19	.	.	TRBJ1-4	CASSASRGEKLFF	TGTGCCAGTAGTGCCTCTAGGGGGGAAAAACTGTTTTTT
TRBV5-1	.	.	TRBJ2-3	CASSLANGGSDTQYF	TGCGCCAGCAGCTTGGCCAACGGGGGATCAGATACGCAGTATTTT
TRBV30	.	.	TRBJ2-2	CAWRLGEVTGELFF	TGTGCCTGGAGATTAGGGGAGGTAACCGGGGAGCTGTTTTTT
TRBV4-2	TRBD2	.	TRBJ2-7	CASSQELAGGLAQYF	TGTGCCAGCAGCCAAGAGCTAGCGGGAGGTCTCGCGCAGTACTTC
TRBV2	.	once	TRBJ2-3	CASSARAGTDTQYF	TGTGCCAGCAGCGCCAGGGCGGGCACAGATACGCAGTATTTT
TRBV7-8	.	.	TRBJ2-1	CASSLLGGAHNEQFF	TGTGCCAGCAGCTTATTAGGCGGGGCCCACAATGAGCAGTTCTTC
TRBV6-6	.	few	TRBJ2-3	CASSPSSDTQYF	TGTGCCAGCAGTCCTTCTTCGGATACGCAGTATTTT
TRBV3-1/TRBV3-2	TRBD1	.	TRBJ1-2	CASSRPGTGTYGYTF	TGTGCCAGCAGCCGTCCCGGGACAGGGACGTATGGCTACACCTTC
TRBV4-1	TRBD2	.	TRBJ2-3	CASSQDRVAGITDTQYF	TGCGCCAGCAGCCAAGATCGGGTAGCGGGAATCACAGATACGCAGTATTTT
TRBV9	.	.	TRBJ2-7	CASSVGTPPYEQYF	TGTGCCAGCAGCGTGGGGACACCACCCTACGAGCAGTACTTC
TRBV19	TRBD1	once	TRBJ1-2	CATTSGQGLTYGYTF	TGTGCCACAACCTCGGGACAGGGACTCACCTATGGCTACACCTTC
TRBV2	.	.	TRBJ1-2	CASSRHGTRLYGYTF	TGTGCCAGCAGTCGCCACGGGACACGGCTCTATGGCTACACCTTC
TRBV24-1	.	.	TRBJ2-1	CATSLAGGGDEQFF	TGTGCCACCAGTCTCGCTGGGGGGGGCGATGAGCAGTTCTTC
TRBV28	.	.	TRBJ1-4	CASSLRGGQKKLFF	TGTGCCAGCAGTTTAAGGGGGGGTCAAAAAAAACTGTTTTTT
TRBV2	.	.	TRBJ2-7	CASSRPGLGDHEQYF	TGTGCCAGCAGTCGACCGGGTCTCGGGGATCACGAGCAGTACTTC
TRBV6-1	TRBD1	.	TRBJ2-7	CASSEGSTGGKQYF	TGTGCCAGCAGTGAAGGCTCGACAGGGGGCAAGCAGTACTTC
TRBV9	TRBD2	.	TRBJ2-3	CASSVGRFGLAGGPLSTTDTQYF	TGTGCCAGCAGCGTCGGTAGATTTGGGCTAGCGGGAGGTCCCCTTAGTACCACGGATACGCAGTATTTT
TRBV28	TRBD1	.	TRBJ1-2	CASSSWTGGARGGYTF	TGTGCCAGCAGTTCCTGGACAGGGGGCGCTCGGGGTGGCTACACCTTC
TRBV2	TRBD1	few	TRBJ1-1	CASTGQGLGTEAFF	TGTGCCAGCACCGGACAGGGGTTGGGCACTGAAGCTTTCTTT
TRBV24-1	TRBD1	.	TRBJ2-5	CATSDGGQGLETQYF	TGTGCCACCAGTGATGGGGGACAGGGGTTAGAGACCCAGTACTTC
TRBV6-1	TRBD1	.	TRBJ1-6	CASSASGTGGFNSPLHF	TGTGCCAGCAGTGCGTCCGGGACAGGGGGCTTTAATTCACCCCTCCACTTT
TRBV19	TRBD1	.	TRBJ1-2	CASFNRDRGLNGYTF	TGTGCCAGTTTTAACCGGGACAGGGGGCTTAATGGCTACACCTTC
TRBV19	.	.	TRBJ2-1	CASSSGLYNEQFF	TGTGCCAGTAGCTCGGGACTGTACAATGAGCAGTTCTTC